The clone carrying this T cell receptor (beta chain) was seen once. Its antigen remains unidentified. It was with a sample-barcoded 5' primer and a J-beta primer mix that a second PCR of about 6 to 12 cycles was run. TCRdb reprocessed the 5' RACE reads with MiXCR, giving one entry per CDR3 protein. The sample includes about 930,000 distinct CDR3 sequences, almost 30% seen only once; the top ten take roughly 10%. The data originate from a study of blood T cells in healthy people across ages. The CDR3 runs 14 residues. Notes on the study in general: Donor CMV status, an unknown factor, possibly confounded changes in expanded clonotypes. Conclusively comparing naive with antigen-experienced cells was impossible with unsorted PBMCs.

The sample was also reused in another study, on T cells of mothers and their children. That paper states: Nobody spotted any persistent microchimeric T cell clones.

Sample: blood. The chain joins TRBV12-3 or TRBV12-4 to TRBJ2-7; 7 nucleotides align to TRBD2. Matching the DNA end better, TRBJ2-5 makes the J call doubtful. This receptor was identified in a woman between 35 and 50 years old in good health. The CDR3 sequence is CASTKGGVGETQYF. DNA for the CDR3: TGTGCCAGCACCAAGGGAGGGGTGGGAGAGACCCAGTACTTC.